This TCR beta chain was captured by sequencing in a study of OX40 agonist ivuxolimab in advanced cancers. Study overall: Males comprised about 78% of the group, whose mean age was approximately 61 years (range roughly 20 to 85). Eligibility admitted prior anti-PD-1, anti-PD-L1 or anti-CTLA-4 therapy; around 41% had some. Three patients showed partial responses: one hepatocellular carcinoma and two cutaneous melanoma cases.

Clones were sequenced by immunoSEQ multiplex PCR, and TCRdb holds only the in-frame ones, with some missing. The sample lists 70,000 to 90,000 clones, 89% occurring once. The germline V gene has CDR1 KGHSH and CDR2 LQKENI. V gave up 3 bases and J gave up 0 bases, with 10 bases separating them. The CDR3 contains 15 residues. Source: CD4+ or CD8+ T cells sorted from blood, taken in a trial of the OX40 agonist ivuxolimab. This chain uses TRBV18 with TRBJ2-3, with TRBD2 as a possible D gene (6 bases). The receptor was isolated from an adult with an advanced solid tumor such as melanoma, head and neck, liver or kidney cancer. The CDR3 nucleotides read TGTGCCAGCTCACCCGGGACTCGGAGCACAGATACGCAGTATTTT. This sequence encodes CASSPGTRSTDTQYF.